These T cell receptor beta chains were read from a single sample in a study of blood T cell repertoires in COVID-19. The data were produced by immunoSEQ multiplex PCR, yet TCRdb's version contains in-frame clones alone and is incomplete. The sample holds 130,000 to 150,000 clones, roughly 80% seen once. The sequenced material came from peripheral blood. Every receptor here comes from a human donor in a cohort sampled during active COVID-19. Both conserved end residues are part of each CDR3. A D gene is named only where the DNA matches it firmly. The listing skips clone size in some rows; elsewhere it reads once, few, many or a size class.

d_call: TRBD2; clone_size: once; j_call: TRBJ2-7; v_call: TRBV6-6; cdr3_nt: TGTGCCAGCAGCCGGGGGACTAGCGGGCTCGAGCAGTACTTC; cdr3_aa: CASSRGTSGLEQYF
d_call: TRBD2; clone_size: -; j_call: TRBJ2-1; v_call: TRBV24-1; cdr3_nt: TGTGCCACCAGTGCCCAGCGGACTAGCGGGGTCGCGCAGCAGTTCTTC; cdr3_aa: CATSAQRTSGVAQQFF
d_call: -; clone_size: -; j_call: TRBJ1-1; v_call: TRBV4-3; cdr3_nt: TGCGCCAGCAGCCATAGTGCGAACACTGAAGCTTTCTTT; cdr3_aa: CASSHSANTEAFF
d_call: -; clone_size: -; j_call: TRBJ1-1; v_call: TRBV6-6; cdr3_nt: TGTGCCAGCAGTTATGGCCAGGGGTATACTGAAGCTTTCTTT; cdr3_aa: CASSYGQGYTEAFF
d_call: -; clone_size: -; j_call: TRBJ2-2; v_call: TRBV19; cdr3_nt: TGTGCCAGTAGCATGACAGCCCGATCATACGTAGACGGGGAGCTGTTTTTT; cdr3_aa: CASSMTARSYVDGELFF
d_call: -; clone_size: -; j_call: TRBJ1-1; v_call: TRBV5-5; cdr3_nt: TGTGCCAGCAGCTTGACAGCAGGGGCTACTGAAGCTTTCTTT; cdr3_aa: CASSLTAGATEAFF
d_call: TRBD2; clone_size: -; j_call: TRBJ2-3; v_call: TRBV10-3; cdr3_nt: TGTGCCATCAGCCTTGAGACTAGCGGGGGGGCAGATACGCAGTATTTT; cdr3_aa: CAISLETSGGADTQYF
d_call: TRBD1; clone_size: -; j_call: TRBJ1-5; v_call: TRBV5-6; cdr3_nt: TGTGCCAGCAGCTTGGGAGACAGGGACGGTCAGCCCCAGCATTTT; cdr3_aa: CASSLGDRDGQPQHF
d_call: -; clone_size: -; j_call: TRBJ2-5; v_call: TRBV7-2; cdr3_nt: TGTGCCAGCAGCTTAGCCGGGCAGGGGTATTGGGAGACCCAGTACTTC; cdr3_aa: CASSLAGQGYWETQYF
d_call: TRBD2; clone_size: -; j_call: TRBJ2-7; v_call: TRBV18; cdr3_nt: TGTGCCAGCTCACCCGGTAGCGGGGGGGCCTACGAGCAGTACTTC; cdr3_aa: CASSPGSGGAYEQYF
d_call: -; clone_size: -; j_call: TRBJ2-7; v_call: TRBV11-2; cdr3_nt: TGTGCCAGCAGCTTAGTGGCAGGGACCTACGAGCAGTACTTC; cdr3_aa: CASSLVAGTYEQYF
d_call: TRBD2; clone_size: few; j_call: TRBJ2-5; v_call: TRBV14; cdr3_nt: TGTGCCAGCAGGGCTAGCGGGGAGACCCAGTACTTC; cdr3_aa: CASRASGETQYF
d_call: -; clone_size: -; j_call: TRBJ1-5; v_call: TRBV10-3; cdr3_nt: TGTGCCATCAGTGAGGGGCAGGGTCAGCCCCAGCATTTT; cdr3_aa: CAISEGQGQPQHF
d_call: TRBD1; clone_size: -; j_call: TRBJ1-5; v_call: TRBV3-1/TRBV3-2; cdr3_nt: TGTGCCAGCAGCCAAAGAACGACAGGGGGCAATCAGCCCCAGCATTTT; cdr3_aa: CASSQRTTGGNQPQHF
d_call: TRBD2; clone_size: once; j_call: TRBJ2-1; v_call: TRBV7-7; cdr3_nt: TGTGCCAGCAGCTCCGTAGCGGGGAGTTACAATGAGCAGTTCTTC; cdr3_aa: CASSSVAGSYNEQFF
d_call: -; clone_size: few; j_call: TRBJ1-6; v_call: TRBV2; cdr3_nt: TGTGCCAGCAGTGAGAGAGGGCAGTTGAGCTCCTATAATTCACCCCTCCACTTT; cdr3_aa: CASSERGQLSSYNSPLHF
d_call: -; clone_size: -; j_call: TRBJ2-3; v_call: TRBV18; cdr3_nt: TGTGCCAGCTGCACTAGCACAGATACGCAGTATTTT; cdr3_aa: CASCTSTDTQYF
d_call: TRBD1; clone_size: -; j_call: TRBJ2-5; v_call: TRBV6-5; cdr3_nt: TGTGCCAGCAGCAGGGGACAGGGCCTAGTAGAGACCCAGTACTTC; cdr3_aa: CASSRGQGLVETQYF
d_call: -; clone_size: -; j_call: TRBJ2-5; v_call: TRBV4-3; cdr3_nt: TGCGCCAGCAGCCAGGACAGCGTCCAAGAGACCCAGTACTTC; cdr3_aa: CASSQDSVQETQYF
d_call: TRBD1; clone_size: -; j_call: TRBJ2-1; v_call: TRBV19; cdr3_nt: TGTGCCAGTAGTATACGGACAGGATACAATGAGCAGTTCTTC; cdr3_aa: CASSIRTGYNEQFF
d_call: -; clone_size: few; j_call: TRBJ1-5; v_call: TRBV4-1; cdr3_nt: TGCGCCAGCAGCTTCCGCCTCGGCGGAGGCAATCAGCCCCAGCATTTT; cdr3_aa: CASSFRLGGGNQPQHF